Following are 24 T cell receptor beta chains from one sample sequenced in a study of PD-1 blockade in classical Hodgkin lymphoma (dated by TCRdb to between 2020 and 2021). The meaning of the sample's time point label: cycle 1 day 1 (C1D1), immediately before nivolumab initiation. Relapse after autologous stem cell transplantation had occurred in all trial patients, and cohorts A, B and C were distinguished by prior brentuximab vedotin exposure. To prepare the library, the immunoSEQ multiplex PCR assay was applied. In its TCRdb copy, this immuneACCESS table keeps in-frame sequences only and misses some clones. Where compared with another copy, unresolved V genes explain less than half of these, and the others have no known cause. Recorded for this sample are just over 25,000 clones; 80% to 90% of them occurred a single time. The ten largest clones represent around 2.3% of the sample. This material consisted of peripheral blood mononuclear cells (PBMCs), taken at baseline. These receptors were obtained from a human donor with classical Hodgkin lymphoma.

The chain uses TRBV7-3 and TRBJ1-4; D unclear. Germline loops: CDR1 SGHTA, CDR2 FQGTGA. The CDR3 covers 16 residues. The V gene lost 0 bases and the J gene lost 3 bases, with 11 bases spanning the gap. As DNA, the CDR3 is TGTGCCAGCAGCTTAACGCGGGCTCAGGCTAATGAAAAACTGTTTTTT. Translated, it gives CASSLTRAQANEKLFF. The full variable domain, completed using reference TRBV7-3 and TRBJ1-4, is GAGVSQTPSNKVTEKGKYVELRCDPISGHTALYWYRQSLGQGPEFLIYFQGTGAADDSGLPNDRFFAVRPEGSVSTLKIQRTERGDSAVYLCASSLTRAQANEKLFFGSGTQLSVL.

The J gene is TRBJ2-1, the V gene TRBV19; possibly TRBD1 for D (6 bases). The CDR3 runs 15 residues. Germline V gene lookup returns CDR1 LNHDA and CDR2 SQIVND (reference sequence). Deletions cut 3 bases from V and 2 bases from J, with 11 bases between. The CDR3 DNA reads as TGTGCCAGTAGTATCTTCGGACAGACCTACAATGAGCAGTTCTTC. Its translation: CASSIFGQTYNEQFF.

This clone occurred once. This chain connects TRBV6-6 to TRBJ2-3; D assignment may be TRBD1 or TRBD2 (6 bases each). The length of the CDR3 is 15 residues. V lost 5 bases and J 4 bases, leaving 16 bases between the germline ends. CDR1 and CDR2 (germline): MNHNY, SVGAGI (reference sequence). This chain's CDR3 is CASSPPSGGADTQYF. The DNA for the CDR3 is TGTGCCAGCAGTCCTCCTTCCGGGGGCGCAGATACGCAGTATTTT.

This sequence joins TRBV4-2 and TRBJ2-3; D not resolved. The CDR3 is 14 amino acids. Germline lookup yields CDR1 LGHNA and CDR2 YNFKEQ. V gave up 1 base and J gave up 4 bases, with 9 bases separating them. The CDR3 DNA sequence: TGTGCCAGCAGCCAAGGGAGCACGGCAGATACGCAGTATTTT. It encodes CASSQGSTADTQYF.

With respect to this clone: A read error may produce the germline difference seen at one junction end. The rearrangement joins TRBV18 to TRBJ1-2; possibly TRBD1 for D (5 bases). The CDR3 covers 15 residues. Germline V lookup: CDR1 KGHSH, CDR2 LQKENI. Here the CDR3 DNA reads TGTGCCAGCTCGCCACAAGGGGTTTTGGGCTATGGCTACACCTTC. Amino acids: CASSPQGVLGYGYTF. The full variable domain, rest sourced from reference TRBV18 and TRBJ1-2, is NAGVMQNPRHLVRRRGQEARLRCSPMKGHSHVYWYRQLPEEGLKFMVYLQKENIIDESGMPKERFSAEFPKEGPSILRIQQVVRGDSAAYFCASSPQGVLGYGYTFGSGTRLTVV.

The chain is built from TRBV19 and TRBJ1-5; D remains ambiguous. V was clipped by 1 base and J by 1 base, with 11 bases between them. This CDR3 contains 16 residues. Germline loops: CDR1 LNHDA, CDR2 SQIVND (reference sequence). The CDR3 loop reads CASSIVWGLSNQPQHF. The CDR3 DNA reads TGTGCCAGTAGTATAGTTTGGGGTTTGAGCAATCAGCCCCAGCATTTT.

This chain connects TRBV7-6 to TRBJ1-5; D is perhaps TRBD1 (5 bases). The CDR3 loop spans 16 amino acids. Germline CDR1 is SGHVS and CDR2 is FNYEAQ. Between the trimmed V and J ends, which lost 1 base and 4 bases, there was a span of 14 bases. CDR3 protein: CASSLEGRGRNQPQHF. The CDR3 DNA sequence: TGTGCCAGCAGCTTAGAGGGGAGGGGCCGAAATCAGCCCCAGCATTTT.

This clone came up a few times. The chain recombines TRBV5-1 with TRBJ2-6, with D unclear. Germline assignment: CDR1 SGHRS and CDR2 YFSETQ. V shed 0 bases and J shed 0 bases, with 4 bases lying between them. This CDR3 comprises 15 residues. The CDR3 DNA sequence: TGCGCCAGCAGCTTGGCGAGCTCTGGGGCCAACGTCCTGACTTTC. Protein sequence: CASSLASSGANVLTF.

The chain carries TRBV5-1 and TRBJ1-4; 12 nucleotides line up with TRBD1. This CDR3 has 16 residues. The germline V gene encodes CDR1 SGHRS and CDR2 YFSETQ. V lost 4 bases to trimming and J lost 5 bases; unmatched junction nucleotides: 6. This CDR3 is CASSPGQGATNEKLFF. The CDR3 nucleotides read TGCGCCAGCAGCCCGGGACAGGGGGCTACCAATGAAAAACTGTTTTTT.

The chain employs TRBV6-7 and TRBJ2-3, with 7 bases fitting TRBD2. TRBV6-7 is recorded as an ORF, its role being uncertain. The CDR3 runs to 17 residues. J was trimmed by 4 bases and V by 0 bases; bases with no gene match: 10. CDR3 nucleotide sequence: TGTGCCAGCAGTTACTCCCCGGCTAGCGGAGATTCAGATACGCAGTATTTT. As protein: CASSYSPASGDSDTQYF.

The chain employs TRBV6-6 and TRBJ1-1; unclear D gene. This CDR3 has 15 amino acids. The V gene's germline CDR1 is MNHNY and CDR2 SVGAGI (reference sequence). V was clipped by 6 bases and J by 4 bases, with 18 bases between them. The CDR3: CASSRQVGAGTEAFF. CDR3 sequence (DNA): TGTGCCAGCAGCCGCCAGGTGGGCGCCGGCACTGAAGCTTTCTTT.

The chain couples TRBV27 to TRBJ2-5, with 13 bases matching TRBD2. V lost 8 bases and J lost 0; bases outside the gene matches: 6. The germline V gene encodes CDR1 MNHEY and CDR2 SMNVEV (reference sequence). The CDR3 contains 16 residues. CDR3 amino acids: CASPPGTSGDQETQYF. The CDR3, as DNA: TGTGCCAGCCCCCCCGGGACTAGCGGGGACCAAGAGACCCAGTACTTC.

The chain combines TRBV10-2 with TRBJ1-2; no firm D call. The CDR3 has 11 residues. Germline V CDR1 and CDR2: WSHSY, SAAADI. The germline V and J ends were trimmed by 8 bases and 8 bases, with 12 bases remaining between them. CDR3 DNA: TGCGCCAGCTTCGGTTCGGAAGGCTACACCTTC. It specifies CASFGSEGYTF.

This chain uses TRBV5-1 with TRBJ2-3; 8 bases fit TRBD2. CDR3 length equals 15 residues. J gave up 5 bases and V 2 bases, and 7 bases lay outside the gene matches. CDR1 and CDR2 (germline): SGHRS, YFSETQ. CDR3 DNA: TGCGCCAGCAGCTTAGGACTAGCTGGGGTAGATACGCAGTATTTT. Protein sequence: CASSLGLAGVDTQYF.

CDR3 residues: CASSISGTHSYNEQFF. The CDR3 coding sequence is TGTGCCAGTAGTATATCGGGGACACACTCCTACAATGAGCAGTTCTTC. V gene TRBV19 combines with J gene TRBJ2-1, with TRBD1 as a possible D gene (6 bases). Germline V gene data show CDR1 as LNHDA and CDR2 as SQIVND (reference sequence). The CDR3 is 16 amino acids. V was shortened by 2 bases and J by 0 bases, with 11 bases between the two germline ends.

This clone occurred a few times. The chain employs TRBV7-8 and TRBJ1-1; no reliable D call. The CDR3 is made up of 13 amino acids. Germline V lookup: CDR1 SGHVS, CDR2 FQNEAQ. The ends were cut back, 3 bases at V and 1 base at J, with 6 bases in the middle. CDR3 sequence (DNA): TGTGCCAGCAGCTTCCTCTGGAACACTGAAGCTTTCTTT. Translation: CASSFLWNTEAFF. The variable domain in full, completed from reference TRBV7-8 and TRBJ1-1, reads GAGVSQSPRYKVAKRGQDVALRCDPISGHVSLFWYQQALGQGPEFLTYFQNEAQLDKSGLPSDRFFAERPEGSVSTLKIQRTQQEDSAVYLCASSFLWNTEAFFGQGTRLTVV.

The chain couples TRBV2 to TRBJ2-1; no clear D. The CDR3 is 11 residues long. With 6 bases removed from V and 8 bases from J, the gap between germline ends came to 8 bases. The germline V gene encodes CDR1 SNHLY and CDR2 FYNNEI. The CDR3 here is CASSADHEQFF. The CDR3, as DNA: TGTGCCAGCAGCGCGGATCATGAGCAGTTCTTC.

About this clone itself: A junction boundary mismatches the germline segment, possibly from a read error. This chain uses TRBV6-4 with TRBJ1-1, with unresolved D. The CDR3 spans 13 residues. Germline assignment: CDR1 MRHNA and CDR2 SNTAGT. The CDR3 DNA reads as TGTGCCAGCAGTTACTCGAGCGGGGTTGAAGCTTTCTTT. This encodes CASSYSSGVEAFF.

This chain connects TRBV5-1 to TRBJ2-1; 7 bases agree with TRBD1. Germline V gives CDR1 SGHRS, CDR2 YFSETQ. V trimming: 6 bases; J trimming: 1 base; junction bases outside the gene matches: 10. This CDR3 has 16 residues. The CDR3 bases are TGCGCCAGCACACAACAGGGGTCGGCTTCCTACAATGAGCAGTTCTTC. Its translation: CASTQQGSASYNEQFF.

The chain has TRBV5-5 and TRBJ1-1; TRBD1 aligns across 7 bases. Germline V lookup: CDR1 SGHKS, CDR2 YYEKEE (reference sequence). V shed 4 bases, J shed 0 bases, and the junction held 6 bases outside the gene matches. This CDR3 region has 15 residues. CDR3 residues: CASSVGGPLNTEAFF. As DNA, the CDR3 is TGTGCCAGCAGCGTAGGGGGCCCGTTGAACACTGAAGCTTTCTTT.

This chain connects TRBV28 to TRBJ1-1; no firm D call. Germline CDR1 MDHEN, CDR2 SYDVKM. V gave up 3 bases and J gave up 5 bases, with 25 bases separating them. This CDR3 region has 18 residues. CDR3 in DNA: TGTGCCAGCAGTTTTGCCCCCGGGATCGATAAAGATGTGACTGAAGCTTTCTTT. It yields the protein CASSFAPGIDKDVTEAFF.

This clone was seen only once. V is TRBV6-5 and J is TRBJ1-5; D remains ambiguous. V lost 5 bases and J 0 bases, leaving 11 bases between the germline ends. Germline V CDR1 and CDR2: MNHEY, SVGAGI. There are 15 residues in the CDR3. The CDR3 nucleotides read TGTGCCAGCAGTCAGGAGGCAGGTAGCAATCAGCCCCAGCATTTT. Amino acids: CASSQEAGSNQPQHF.

The rearrangement uses TRBV4-2 and TRBJ2-7; D is unclear. V was clipped by 0 bases and J by 4 bases, with 10 bases between them. Per the germline V gene, CDR1 is LGHNA and CDR2 is YNFKEQ. This CDR3 spans 14 amino acids. The CDR3 region has the DNA TGTGCCAGCAGCCAAGATTTTGGAGCTTACGAGCAGTACTTC. Translated: CASSQDFGAYEQYF.

The chain couples TRBV6-5 to TRBJ1-2; TRBD1 matches 8 bases. This CDR3 has 13 residues. Germline CDR1 reads MNHEY; CDR2 reads SVGAGI. Trimming removed 2 bases from V and 8 bases from J; junction bases left unmatched: 4. The CDR3 DNA sequence: TGTGCCAGCAGTTACGCAGGGGGCGGAGGCTACACCTTC. This gives the protein CASSYAGGGGYTF.